This T cell receptor beta chain appears in the sequencing data of a study of shared clonotypes between healthy human individuals. Unsorted PBMC DNA underwent sequencing on ten immunoSEQ deep assay plates. Only in-frame clones appear in the TCRdb table, and some are missing; sequencing was by immunoSEQ multiplex PCR. Of about 490,000 clones listed, roughly 80% are singletons. The sequence derives from a woman in her thirties or forties in good health. Some clones in this sample may be carry-over from other donors' samples. Sequences were obtained from PBMCs.

This CDR3 reads CAIRGADEKLFF. The CDR3 DNA is TGTGCCATCAGGGGGGCTGATGAAAAACTGTTTTTT. The V and J genes are TRBV10-3 and TRBJ1-4; D might be TRBD1 (6 bases). Germline assignment: CDR1 ENHRY and CDR2 SYGVKD. The V gene lost 6 bases and the J gene lost 6 bases, with 8 bases spanning the gap. The CDR3 contains 12 residues.